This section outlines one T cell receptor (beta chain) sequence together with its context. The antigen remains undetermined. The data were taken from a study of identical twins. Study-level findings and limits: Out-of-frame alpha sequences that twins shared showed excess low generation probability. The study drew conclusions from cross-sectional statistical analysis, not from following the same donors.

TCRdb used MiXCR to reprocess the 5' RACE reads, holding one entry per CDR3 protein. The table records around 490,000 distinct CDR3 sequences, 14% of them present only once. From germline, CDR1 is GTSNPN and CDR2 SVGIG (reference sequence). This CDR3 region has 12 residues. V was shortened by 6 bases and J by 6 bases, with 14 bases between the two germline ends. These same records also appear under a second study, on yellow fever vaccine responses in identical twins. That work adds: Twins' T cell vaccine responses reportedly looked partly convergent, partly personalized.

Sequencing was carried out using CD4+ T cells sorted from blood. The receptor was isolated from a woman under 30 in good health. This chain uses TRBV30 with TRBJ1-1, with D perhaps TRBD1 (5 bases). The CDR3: CACSGFVAEAFF. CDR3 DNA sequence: TGTGCCTGCTCAGGGTTTGTGGCTGAAGCTTTCTTT.